The 11 T cell receptor beta chains presented below share a single source sample, sequenced in a study of blood T cell repertoires in COVID-19. TCRdb keeps only in-frame clones here, not all; method: immunoSEQ multiplex PCR. The sample yields about 280,000 clones, roughly 85% seen once. The sequenced material came from PBMCs or T cells enriched from blood (not recorded which). These receptors all come from a woman aged 45-65 years who had recovered from COVID-19.

In DNA form, the CDR3 reads TGTGCCACCAGTTCTGGGGCCCCGAACACCGGGGAGCTGTTTTTT. It translates to CATSSGAPNTGELFF. The chain is built from TRBV24-1 and TRBJ2-2; D might be TRBD1 (5 bases). The CDR3 is 15 residues long. With 6 bases removed from V and 0 bases from J, the gap between germline ends came to 10 bases. Germline V gene sequence: CDR1 KGHDR, CDR2 SFDVKD.

The gene calls are TRBV6-5 and TRBJ1-1, with D unresolved. CDR1 is MNHEY, CDR2 SVGAGI, per germline. The CDR3 spans 15 residues. With 0 bases removed from V and 5 bases from J, the gap between germline ends came to 13 bases. The CDR3 DNA is TGTGCCAGCAGTTACTCGACGGGTGATTGGACTGAAGCTTTCTTT. Encoded protein: CASSYSTGDWTEAFF.

In this sample, this clone turned up once. The gene calls are TRBV5-1 and TRBJ2-7; D ambiguous. Germline CDR1 and CDR2: SGHRS and YFSETQ. Trimming took off 0 bases at V and 3 bases at J, with 13 bases between the two ends. The CDR3 spans 15 residues. Written as DNA, the CDR3 is TGCGCCAGCAGCTTGGGGGCCTCCTACAACTACGAGCAGTACTTC. This gives the protein CASSLGASYNYEQYF.

The V and J genes are TRBV7-6 and TRBJ2-7, with D possibly TRBD1 on 6 matching bases. The germline CDR1 and CDR2 sequences are SGHVS and FNYEAQ. The CDR3 is 14 amino acids. Trimming shortened V by 5 bases and J by 4 bases, and 15 bases separated the two germline ends. CDR3 loop: CASSPQDSKYEQYF. For the CDR3, the DNA is TGTGCCAGCAGCCCTCAGGACAGCAAATACGAGCAGTACTTC. Combining the CDR3 with reference TRBV7-6 and TRBJ2-7 gives the whole variable domain GAGVSQSPRYKVTKRGQDVALRCDPISGHVSLYWYRQALGQGPEFLTYFNYEAQQDKSGLPNDRFSAERPEGSISTLTIQRTEQRDSAMYRCASSPQDSKYEQYFGPGTRLTVT.

The rearrangement joins TRBV3-1 (or the pseudogene TRBV3-2) to TRBJ1-1, with a possible D match to TRBD1 (6 bases). The CDR3 runs to 16 residues. Trimming removed 0 bases at V and 1 base at J, with 12 bases between. Germline-derived CDR1 and CDR2 are LGHDT and YNNKEL (reference sequence). The CDR3, as DNA: TGTGCCAGCAGCCAAGAGTCGGCCAGGGGGAACACTGAAGCTTTCTTT. Its protein product is CASSQESARGNTEAFF.

This chain connects TRBV5-1 to TRBJ1-1; TRBD1 might be the D (6 bases). Germline CDR1 SGHRS, CDR2 YFSETQ. V was shortened by 2 bases and J by 1 base, with 9 bases between the two germline ends. This CDR3 has 14 residues. The CDR3, as DNA: TGCGCCAGCAGCTTAGGACAGAGGAACACTGAAGCTTTCTTT. Translated: CASSLGQRNTEAFF.

The chain recombines TRBV18 with TRBJ1-6; D is uncertain. The CDR3 extends over 12 amino acids. CDR1 is KGHSH and CDR2 is LQKENI in the germline V gene. Between the trimmed V and J ends, which lost 3 bases and 7 bases, there was a span of 4 bases. The CDR3, as DNA: TGTGCCAGCTCACCGAGGAATTCACCCCTCCACTTT. Its translation is CASSPRNSPLHF.

This clone appeared once. The chain couples TRBV18 to TRBJ1-1; maybe TRBD1 (6 bases). The CDR3 spans 15 residues. Germline V gene sequence: CDR1 KGHSH, CDR2 LQKENI. V gave up 3 bases and J gave up 1 base, with 12 bases separating them. In DNA, the CDR3 is TGTGCCAGCTCACCCTTTGGACAGCAGAACACTGAAGCTTTCTTT. Its protein product is CASSPFGQQNTEAFF.

The chain couples TRBV11-2 to TRBJ2-1; perhaps TRBD2 as D (5 bases). The germline V gene has CDR1 SGHAT and CDR2 FQNNGV. The CDR3 is 16 residues long. The germline V and J ends were trimmed by 5 bases and 4 bases, with 18 bases remaining between them. In DNA, the CDR3 is TGTGCCAGCAGCCCCGAGGGCGGGCAATATTACAATGAGCAGTTCTTC. Translated, it gives CASSPEGGQYYNEQFF.

This clone was seen more than once but under ten times. The chain uses TRBV7-9 and TRBJ1-1, with D possibly being TRBD1 (5 bases). The ends were cut back, 5 bases at V and 5 bases at J, with 15 bases in the middle. The CDR3 is made up of 14 amino acids. Per germline, CDR1 SEHNR and CDR2 FQNEAQ (reference sequence). The CDR3 DNA sequence: TGTGCCAGCAGCCTGACGGGGGGGAAGACTGAAGCTTTCTTT. It yields the protein CASSLTGGKTEAFF.

The DNA of the CDR3 is TGTGCCAGCAAGGGAGACACTGAAGCTTTCTTT. It translates to CASKGDTEAFF. The chain joins TRBV5-4 to TRBJ1-1; D not certain. The V gene's germline CDR1 is SGHNT and CDR2 YYREEE (reference sequence). This CDR3 has 11 amino acids. The V end lost 6 bases, the J end lost 3 bases, and 6 bases lay between the germline ends.